What follows is one TCR beta chain and its context. The method was immunoSEQ multiplex PCR; TCRdb's version includes in-frame clones alone and lacks a portion of them. The table has about 380,000 clones, about 85% seen once; the top ten hold under 4%. This record comes from a study of blood T cell repertoires in COVID-19. Study summary: T cells, B-cell-depleted T cells, or PBMCs supplied cDNA or gDNA.

This CDR3 spans 11 amino acids. The V and J ends lost 7 bases and 3 bases respectively, with 6 bases between them. Per germline, CDR1 LNHDA and CDR2 SQIVND (reference sequence). Sequences were obtained from peripheral blood. The receptor was isolated from a woman in her late teens or twenties with acute or convalescent COVID-19. This rearrangement joins TRBV19 to TRBJ1-1; D ambiguous. CDR3 nucleotides: TGTGCCAGTACCCAGTACACTGAAGCTTTCTTT. Its translation is CASTQYTEAFF. The whole variable domain, filled in from reference TRBV19 and TRBJ1-1, reads DGGITQSPKYLFRKEGQNVTLSCEQNLNHDAMYWYRQDPGQGLRLIYYSQIVNDFQKGDIAEGYSVSREKKESFPLTVTSAQKNPTAFYLCASTQYTEAFFGQGTRLTVV.